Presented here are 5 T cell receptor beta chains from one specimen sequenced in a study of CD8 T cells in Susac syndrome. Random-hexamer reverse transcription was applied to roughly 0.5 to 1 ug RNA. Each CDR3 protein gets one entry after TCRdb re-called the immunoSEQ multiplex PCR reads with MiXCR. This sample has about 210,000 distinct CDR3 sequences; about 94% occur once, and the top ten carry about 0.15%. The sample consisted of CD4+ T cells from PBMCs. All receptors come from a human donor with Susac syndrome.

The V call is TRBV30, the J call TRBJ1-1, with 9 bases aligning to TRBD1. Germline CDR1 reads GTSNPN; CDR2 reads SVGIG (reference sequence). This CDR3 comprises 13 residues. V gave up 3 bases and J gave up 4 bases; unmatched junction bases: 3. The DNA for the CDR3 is TGTGCCTGGAGCCGGGACAGGGCCACTGAAGCTTTCTTT. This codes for CAWSRDRATEAFF.

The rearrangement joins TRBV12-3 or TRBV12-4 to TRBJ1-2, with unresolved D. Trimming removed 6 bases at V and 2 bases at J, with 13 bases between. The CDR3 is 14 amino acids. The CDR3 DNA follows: TGTGCCAGCAGCTCCGGGCCTCACAACTATGGCTACACCTTC. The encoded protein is CASSSGPHNYGYTF.

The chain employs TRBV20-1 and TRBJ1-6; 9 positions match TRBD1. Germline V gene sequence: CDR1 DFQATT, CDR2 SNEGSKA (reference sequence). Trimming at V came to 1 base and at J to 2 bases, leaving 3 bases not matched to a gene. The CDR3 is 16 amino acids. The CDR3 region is CSARAGTGPYNSPLHF. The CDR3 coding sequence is TGCAGTGCTAGAGCCGGGACAGGGCCCTATAATTCACCCCTCCACTTT.

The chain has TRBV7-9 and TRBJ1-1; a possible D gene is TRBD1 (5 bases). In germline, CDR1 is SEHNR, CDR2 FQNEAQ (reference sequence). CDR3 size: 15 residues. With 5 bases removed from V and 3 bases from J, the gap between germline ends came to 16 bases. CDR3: CASSLGDLYYTEAFF. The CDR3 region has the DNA TGTGCCAGCAGCCTGGGGGATTTATACTACACTGAAGCTTTCTTT.

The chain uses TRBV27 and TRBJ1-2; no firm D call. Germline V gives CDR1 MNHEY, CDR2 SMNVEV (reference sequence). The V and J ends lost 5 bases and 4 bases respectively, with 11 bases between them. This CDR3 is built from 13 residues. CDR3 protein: CASSERWGYGYTF. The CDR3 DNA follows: TGTGCCAGCAGTGAAAGGTGGGGCTATGGCTACACCTTC.